This T cell receptor (beta chain) was sequenced in a study of T cells in Graves' hyperthyroidism and ophthalmopathy. Across the whole study: Staff took peripheral blood when the initial diagnosis was made, before any treatment began. Study-wide points: Ophthalmopathy cases were set apart from stable hyperthyroidism by a 13 V-J model. Most thyroid clonotypes expanded above 0.001 appeared in blood too.

Germline loops: CDR1 MDHEN, CDR2 SYDVKM. The V and J ends lost 8 bases and 0 bases respectively, with 17 bases between them. The CDR3 is 16 residues long. TCR beta CDR3 sequences were amplified from RNA transcripts. Carried out on the TCR CDR3, a first-round RT-PCR used the HTBI primer set. TCRdb passed the multiplex PCR reads through MiXCR, listing each CDR3 protein once. The data contain roughly 500,000 distinct CDR3 sequences, roughly 22% of them singletons. This clonotype was seen at least ten times. The target antigen is unknown. Diagnostic assessment was based on clinical symptoms, serum thyroxine and TRAb, thyroid ultrasound and orbital computed tomography.

The TCR originated in a woman between 70 and 85 years old with Graves' ophthalmopathy. The V gene is TRBV28, the J gene TRBJ2-1, with a possible D match to TRBD2 (6 bases). The sample consisted of blood. CDR3: CASRYEGGSSYNEQFF. The CDR3 bases are TGTGCCAGCCGGTATGAGGGAGGTAGCTCCTACAATGAGCAGTTCTTC.